These T cell receptor beta chains were read from a single sample in a study of shared clonotypes between healthy human individuals. Repertoires were generated with immunoSEQ multiplex PCR, while TCRdb's copy carries only in-frame clones and drops some. The sample has approximately 530,000 clones, approximately 94% seen once. The sequencing sample was made of naive CD4+ T cells sorted from blood. The receptors stem from a woman aged 25 to 39 in good health. Each CDR3 is given with its conserved first and last residue. The D gene is left open where the match is weak. Not all rows give a size; the values are once, few, many and, for expanded clones, a class.

CDR3 DNA	CDR3 protein	D gene	clone size	V gene	J gene
TGTGCCAACAGACGCCGGGACGAGTCCTACGAGCAGTACTTC	CANRRRDESYEQYF	.	.	TRBV2	TRBJ2-7
TGTGCCAGCAGTTCGGGAGCGGGAGGGACCTACGAGCAGTACTTC	CASSSGAGGTYEQYF	TRBD2	.	TRBV28	TRBJ2-7
TGTGCCAGTACCTTCGGACAGTTAAACACTGAAGCTTTCTTT	CASTFGQLNTEAFF	.	.	TRBV19	TRBJ1-1
TGTGCCAGCAGGGCGGGGGACACTGAAGCTTTCTTT	CASRAGDTEAFF	.	.	TRBV6-1	TRBJ1-1
TGTGCCAGCAGGTTGACAGGGGGCGAGACCCAGTACTTC	CASRLTGGETQYF	TRBD1	.	TRBV2	TRBJ2-5
TGTGCCAGCACCAGGGCAGAAGGCTACACCTTC	CASTRAEGYTF	.	.	TRBV6-1	TRBJ1-2
TGTGCCAGCAAAGTTCACTATGGCTACACCTTC	CASKVHYGYTF	.	.	TRBV28	TRBJ1-2
TGCGCCAGCAGCCAGGAAGTGCTCAGGGGATCAAGCTCTGGAAACACCATATATTTT	CASSQEVLRGSSSGNTIYF	.	.	TRBV4-1	TRBJ1-3
TGTGCCAGCAGACTAGACCCCTTTACTGACAATGAGCAGTTCTTC	CASRLDPFTDNEQFF	.	.	TRBV5-6	TRBJ2-1
TGTGCCACCAGCAGACGCCAGGGTCCCGAGACCCAGTACTTC	CATSRRQGPETQYF	.	.	TRBV15	TRBJ2-5
TGTGCCAGCGGACAGGGGCCCCAGCATTTT	CASGQGPQHF	TRBD1	few	TRBV6-6	TRBJ1-5
TGTGCCAGCAGCTTGGGACAGATTAACTATGGCTACACCTTC	CASSLGQINYGYTF	TRBD1	.	TRBV2	TRBJ1-2
TGTGCCAGCAGCCAAGGGACTAGCGGGAACCACAATGAGCAGTTCTTC	CASSQGTSGNHNEQFF	TRBD2	.	TRBV5-8	TRBJ2-1
TGTGCCAGCAGCGTAACCAGGCGCGAGCAGTACTTC	CASSVTRREQYF	.	.	TRBV6-1	TRBJ2-7
TGTGCCAGCAGCGTAGGGGCAGGGGTACGCGGGACCCAGTACTTC	CASSVGAGVRGTQYF	.	.	TRBV9	TRBJ2-5
TGCGCCAGCAGTACTTGGGCCGGGGAGCTGTTTTTT	CASSTWAGELFF	.	.	TRBV10-2	TRBJ2-2
TGTGCCAGTAGTTTAGGGACTAGCGGGAGCGATAATGAGCAGTTCTTC	CASSLGTSGSDNEQFF	TRBD2	.	TRBV19	TRBJ2-1
TGTGCCACCAGCCGTTTCCTAGCGGAACAGTACTTC	CATSRFLAEQYF	TRBD2	.	TRBV15	TRBJ2-7
TGCGCCAGCAGCCAAGTGGGGACAGGGGGAGCGAACACTGAAGCTTTCTTT	CASSQVGTGGANTEAFF	TRBD1	once	TRBV4-1	TRBJ1-1
TGTGCCAGCAGCCCCACTAGCGGACGTGGTGAGCAGTACTTC	CASSPTSGRGEQYF	TRBD2	.	TRBV14	TRBJ2-7
TGCGCCAGCAGCCAAGTGAAGGGACAGCAAAACACTGAAGCTTTCTTT	CASSQVKGQQNTEAFF	TRBD1	.	TRBV4-1	TRBJ1-1
TGTGCCAGCAGTTTATTGGGACAGGGGATAACTAATGAAAAACTGTTTTTT	CASSLLGQGITNEKLFF	TRBD1	.	TRBV28	TRBJ1-4